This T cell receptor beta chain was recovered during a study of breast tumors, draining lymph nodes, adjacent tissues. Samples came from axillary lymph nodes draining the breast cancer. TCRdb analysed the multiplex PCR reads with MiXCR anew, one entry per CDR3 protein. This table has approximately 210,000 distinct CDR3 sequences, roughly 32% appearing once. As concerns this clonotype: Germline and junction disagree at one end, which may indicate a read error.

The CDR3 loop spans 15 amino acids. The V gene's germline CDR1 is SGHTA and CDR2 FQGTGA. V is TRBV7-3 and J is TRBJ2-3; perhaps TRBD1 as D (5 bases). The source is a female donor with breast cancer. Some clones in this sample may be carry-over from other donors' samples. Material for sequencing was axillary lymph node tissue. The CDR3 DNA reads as TGTGCCAGCAGCAAAGGATCAAGGGGCACAGATGCGCAGTATTTT. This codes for CASSKGSRGTDAQYF.